The present T cell receptor beta chain was sequenced within a study of a mutant IDH1 vaccine in newly diagnosed glioma. Study-wide context: An approximately 62% male, around 38% female split and a mean age of 40.4 years characterized treated patients. Previous treatment comprised radiotherapy, temozolomide, or both, mostly both. V12 occurred at week 35 and V13 at week 47.

Germline CDR1 reads PRHDT; CDR2 reads FYEKMQ (reference sequence). Between the trimmed V and J ends, which lost 0 bases and 6 bases, there was a span of 12 bases. The CDR3 covers 15 residues. The time point is: week 35, safety follow-up. Vaccination comprised doses that each held 300 ug of mutant IDH1 20-mer peptide, plus topical imiquimod. A word on this clone: Its matching antigen is unknown.

Measured with immunoSEQ multiplex PCR; TCRdb has only the in-frame clones, and not every one. The table lists about 64,000 clones, roughly 71% of them singletons, with around 4.5% in the top ten. The V call is TRBV13, the J call TRBJ1-5; D gene uncertain. This material consisted of PBMCs, taken from a glioma patient whose treatment included an IDH1 peptide vaccine. The source of this sequence is a man between 50 and 59 years old with glioma. The CDR3 bases are TGTGCCAGCAGCTTAGGGAGGCTCGCAGGTCAGCCCCAGCATTTT. Translation gives CASSLGRLAGQPQHF.